One and the same sample provided the 28 T cell receptor beta chains below, sequenced in a study of identical twins. TCRdb processed the 5' RACE reads anew with MiXCR; each CDR3 protein has one entry. The table includes more than 1.5 million distinct CDR3 sequences, about 30% detected once. The sequencing sample was made of cord blood. The receptors were gathered from a newborn girl in good health.

This chain joins TRBV19 and TRBJ1-2; D is possibly TRBD1 (6 bases). This CDR3 region has 15 residues. Trimming removed 1 base from V and 8 bases from J, with 17 bases in between. Germline V gene sequence: CDR1 LNHDA, CDR2 SQIVND (reference sequence). DNA of the CDR3: TGTGCCAGTAGTATAGTCGGGGGGCTCTATGACGGCTACACCTTC. Its protein is CASSIVGGLYDGYTF.

This clonotype was picked up a small number of times. The chain combines TRBV18 with TRBJ1-4; unclear D gene. The V gene lost 1 base and the J gene lost 5 bases, with 17 bases spanning the gap. The CDR3 is made up of 17 amino acids. Germline CDR1 is KGHSH and CDR2 is LQKENI. The CDR3 DNA reads as TGTGCCAGCTCACCACTTGGCGGCTTCTCTGGAAATGAAAAACTGTTTTTT. Its protein is CASSPLGGFSGNEKLFF.

The CDR3, as DNA: TGTGCCAGCAGCGCCGGACAGGGTGGCAACTCCAATGAGCAGTTCTTC. This encodes CASSAGQGGNSNEQFF. The chain links TRBV28 to TRBJ2-1, with 8 bases matching TRBD1. The CDR3 has 16 amino acids. CDR1 and CDR2 (germline): MDHEN, SYDVKM. The J segment lost 6 bases and the V segment lost 6 bases, leaving 13 bases of the junction unmatched. The full variable domain, completed using reference TRBV28 and TRBJ2-1, is DVKVTQSSRYLVKRTGEKVFLECVQDMDHENMFWYRQDPGLGLRLIYFSYDVKMKEKGDIPEGYSVSREKKERFSLILESASTNQTSMYLCASSAGQGGNSNEQFFGPGTRLTVL.

The J gene is TRBJ2-3, the V gene TRBV24-1, with D possibly being TRBD2 (6 bases). The CDR3 has 14 residues. V was shortened by 3 bases and J by 0 bases, with 6 bases between the two germline ends. In germline, CDR1 is KGHDR, CDR2 SFDVKD. The CDR3 bases are TGTGCCACCAGTGATGGGACTAGCACAGATACGCAGTATTTT. It is translated as CATSDGTSTDTQYF.

The V and J genes are TRBV10-3 and TRBJ2-5; the match to TRBD2 covers 9 bases. Trimming cost V 6 bases and J 0 bases; bases outside gene matches: 5. The CDR3 spans 15 residues. The V gene's germline CDR1 is ENHRY and CDR2 SYGVKD. The CDR3 reads CAIRREGTHQETQYF. The CDR3 DNA reads as TGTGCCATCAGGCGGGAGGGCACCCACCAAGAGACCCAGTACTTC.

This clonotype was recorded a few times. This sequence joins TRBV20-1 and TRBJ2-7; 10 bases align to TRBD1. This CDR3 contains 14 residues. V gave up 2 bases and J gave up 3 bases; unmatched junction bases: 4. Germline lookup yields CDR1 DFQATT and CDR2 SNEGSKA (reference sequence). CDR3 sequence reads: CSARIRTGGYEQYF. CDR3 nucleotides: TGCAGTGCTAGAATCCGGACAGGGGGCTACGAGCAGTACTTC.

The table lists this clonotype with a few counts. The chain combines TRBV20-1 with TRBJ2-3, with 14 bases aligning to TRBD2. Germline V lookup: CDR1 DFQATT, CDR2 SNEGSKA (reference sequence). Trimming removed 8 bases from V and 2 bases from J; junction bases left unmatched: 9. The CDR3 length is 16 residues. Here the CDR3 DNA reads TGCAGTCAGGGACTAGCGGGAGCGGAGGACACAGATACGCAGTATTTT. Residues: CSQGLAGAEDTDTQYF.

This clonotype was observed a handful of times. This could be a read error, since a much larger clone is one nucleotide away. J is TRBJ2-1 and V is TRBV27; D is uncertain. The V end lost 8 bases, the J end lost 3 bases, and 5 bases lay between the germline ends. Germline V lookup: CDR1 MNHEY, CDR2 SMNVEV (reference sequence). The CDR3 has 11 amino acids. CDR3 amino acids: CASGGYNEQFF. The CDR3 region has the DNA TGTGCCAGCGGCGGCTACAATGAGCAGTTCTTC.

This clonotype turned up a few times. The V and J genes are TRBV10-3 and TRBJ1-1; D gene ambiguous. Germline CDR1 ENHRY, CDR2 SYGVKD. Trimming took off 6 bases at V and 2 bases at J, with 7 bases between the two ends. This CDR3 spans 12 amino acids. CDR3 residues: CAIRAQNTEAFF. As DNA, the CDR3 is TGTGCCATCAGGGCCCAAAACACTGAAGCTTTCTTT.

This rearrangement joins TRBV6-6 to TRBJ1-2; D not certain. Germline lookup yields CDR1 MNHNY and CDR2 SVGAGI (reference sequence). V lost 0 bases and J 4 bases, leaving 15 bases between the germline ends. CDR3 length equals 16 residues. The CDR3 loop is CASSYSGSRVFYGYTF. The DNA for the CDR3 is TGTGCCAGCAGTTACTCGGGAAGCAGAGTTTTCTATGGCTACACCTTC.

This clonotype occurred a few times. The gene calls are TRBV3-1 and TRBJ2-3; 7 bases map to TRBD2. Germline CDR1 reads LGHDT; CDR2 reads YNNKEL (reference sequence). This CDR3 has 15 residues. With 4 bases clipped from V and 4 bases from J, the junction kept 8 bases outside the gene matches. The CDR3: CASSLTSATADTQYF. The CDR3 nucleotides read TGTGCCAGCAGCCTCACTAGCGCAACAGCAGATACGCAGTATTTT.

The V gene is TRBV9, the J gene TRBJ2-1; TRBD2 is a possible D gene (6 bases). Germline V gene data show CDR1 as SGDLS and CDR2 as YYNGEE. The CDR3 loop spans 15 amino acids. V was shortened by 2 bases and J by 4 bases, with 13 bases between the two germline ends. CDR3: CASSVYYGGYNEQFF. DNA for the CDR3: TGTGCCAGCAGCGTTTATTACGGGGGTTACAATGAGCAGTTCTTC.

This clonotype was seen only a few times. This sequence joins TRBV27 and TRBJ2-1; D call uncertain. The CDR3 extends over 15 amino acids. Between the trimmed V and J ends, which lost 5 bases and 3 bases, there was a span of 14 bases. The germline V gene has CDR1 MNHEY and CDR2 SMNVEV (reference sequence). CDR3 in DNA: TGTGCCAGCAGTGTTCTTCGGATAAGCTACAATGAGCAGTTCTTC. The encoded protein is CASSVLRISYNEQFF.

This rearrangement joins TRBV2 to TRBJ2-3; perhaps D is TRBD1 or TRBD2 (5 bases each). Trimming cost V 5 bases and J 0 bases, with 15 bases left between them. The CDR3 covers 16 residues. Germline CDR1 SNHLY, CDR2 FYNNEI. CDR3 protein: CASSPGPRGSTDTQYF. The CDR3 DNA reads TGTGCCAGCAGTCCGGGACCACGAGGGAGCACAGATACGCAGTATTTT.

This clonotype has a handful of counts. V and J are TRBV6-2 or TRBV6-3 and TRBJ2-6; TRBD2 agrees at 10 bases. V shed 3 bases and J 0 bases; nucleotides not matched to a gene: 8. The CDR3 contains 19 residues. Germline V gene data show CDR1 as MNHEY and CDR2 as SVGEGT. CDR3 nucleotide sequence: TGTGCCAGCAGTTATGCTAGCGGGGGACCCTTCTCTGGGGCCAACGTCCTGACTTTC. This sequence encodes CASSYASGGPFSGANVLTF.

The gene calls are TRBV4-3 and TRBJ2-1; D tentatively fits TRBD1 or TRBD2 (5 bases each). Trimming stripped 4 bases from V and 5 bases from J, with 18 bases between. CDR1 LGHNA and CDR2 YSLEER come from the germline V gene. The CDR3 loop spans 16 amino acids. CDR3 nucleotides: TGCGCCAGCAGCCCTCGGGACCGCCGCGGCGACAATGAGCAGTTCTTC. Protein product: CASSPRDRRGDNEQFF.

This clonotype was seen more than once but under ten times. The chain recombines TRBV12-3 or TRBV12-4 with TRBJ2-1; 11 bases line up with TRBD2. V lost 4 bases and J lost 5; bases outside the gene matches: 10. The CDR3 has 17 residues. The CDR3: CASSSNLPGLADNEQFF. The CDR3 DNA reads as TGTGCCAGCAGTTCAAACCTGCCGGGACTAGCGGACAATGAGCAGTTCTTC.

This clonotype was seen a few times. The gene calls are TRBV19 and TRBJ2-1, with TRBD1 as a possible D gene (6 bases). Germline lookup yields CDR1 LNHDA and CDR2 SQIVND (reference sequence). V lost 9 bases to trimming and J lost 3 bases, with 12 bases between them. CDR3 length: 13 residues. The CDR3 region is CASQDSHYNEQFF. The DNA of the CDR3 is TGTGCCAGCCAGGACAGTCACTACAATGAGCAGTTCTTC.

This clonotype was observed a few times. The chain carries TRBV28 and TRBJ1-1; maybe TRBD1 (6 bases). Germline loops: CDR1 MDHEN, CDR2 SYDVKM. CDR3 length: 14 amino acids. Trimming cost V 7 bases and J 6 bases, with 18 bases left between them. The CDR3 loop is CASIGGEKYAEAFF. In DNA form, the CDR3 reads TGTGCCAGCATAGGGGGGGAGAAATACGCTGAAGCTTTCTTT.

This clonotype was counted only a few times. The chain recombines TRBV7-9 with TRBJ2-1; D uncertain. Germline lookup yields CDR1 SEHNR and CDR2 FQNEAQ (reference sequence). V was clipped by 5 bases and J by 5 bases, with 16 bases between them. The CDR3 length is 15 residues. The CDR3 sequence is CASSPFIGAHNEQFF. DNA of the CDR3: TGTGCCAGCAGCCCTTTTATCGGAGCTCACAATGAGCAGTTCTTC. Using reference TRBV7-9 and TRBJ2-1 for the parts outside the CDR3, the full variable domain is DTGVSQNPRHKITKRGQNVTFRCDPISEHNRLYWYRQTLGQGPEFLTYFQNEAQLEKSRLLSDRFSAERPKGSFSTLEIQRTEQGDSAMYLCASSPFIGAHNEQFFGPGTRLTVL.

This clonotype was found a few times. The rearrangement links TRBV3-1 to TRBJ2-1; 10 nucleotides match TRBD2. Losses at the gene ends were 1 base for V and 0 bases for J; bases not matched to a gene: 12. Germline V gene lookup returns CDR1 LGHDT and CDR2 YNNKEL (reference sequence). The CDR3 is 20 residues long. CDR3 region: CASSQGPWLAGEYSYNEQFF. In nucleotides, the CDR3 is TGTGCCAGCAGCCAAGGCCCCTGGCTAGCGGGGGAATACTCCTACAATGAGCAGTTCTTC.

The CDR3 bases are TGTGCCATCAACGATCAGGCGTCCTCCTACAATGAGCAGTTCTTC. It encodes CAINDQASSYNEQFF. The V gene is TRBV10-3, the J gene TRBJ2-1; D gene ambiguous. V lost 7 bases to trimming and J lost 0 bases, with 13 bases between them. Germline CDR1 reads ENHRY; CDR2 reads SYGVKD. The CDR3 runs 15 residues.

The table lists this clonotype with many counts. J is TRBJ2-7 and V is TRBV4-2; D might be TRBD2 (6 bases). The ends were cut back, 2 bases at V and 2 bases at J, with 19 bases in the middle. Germline V gives CDR1 LGHNA, CDR2 YNFKEQ. This CDR3 is 17 amino acids long. The CDR3 DNA follows: TGTGCCAGCAGCCAATGGCCTAGCGACAAGGACCCCTACGAGCAGTACTTC. It codes for CASSQWPSDKDPYEQYF.

The V gene is TRBV24-1, the J gene TRBJ2-1; 11 positions agree with TRBD2. This CDR3 spans 17 amino acids. Germline CDR1 reads KGHDR; CDR2 reads SFDVKD. V dropped 4 bases and J dropped 2; count of bases not matched to a gene: 6. CDR3 sequence: CATSDYGTSGAYNEQFF. The CDR3 DNA reads TGTGCCACCAGTGACTACGGGACTAGCGGAGCCTACAATGAGCAGTTCTTC.

The chain uses TRBV3-1 and TRBJ2-5, with TRBD2 identical over 12 bases. Germline-derived CDR1 and CDR2 are LGHDT and YNNKEL (reference sequence). CDR3 length equals 18 residues. Losses at the gene ends were 4 bases for V and 3 bases for J; bases not matched to a gene: 12. The CDR3 protein is CASSPMSNGLAGKETQYF. The CDR3 nucleotides are TGTGCCAGCAGCCCGATGAGTAACGGACTAGCGGGAAAAGAGACCCAGTACTTC.

The chain recombines TRBV6-6 with TRBJ2-7; 10 positions match TRBD2. Looked up from germline, CDR1 is MNHNY and CDR2 is SVGAGI (reference sequence). CDR3 length: 15 amino acids. V lost 5 bases and J lost 4; bases outside the gene matches: 8. CDR3 residues: CASSGGSGRPYEQYF. The CDR3 nucleotides read TGTGCCAGCAGTGGAGGTAGCGGGAGGCCTTACGAGCAGTACTTC.

The V call is TRBV7-9, the J call TRBJ1-4; D uncertain. The CDR3 spans 14 residues. From germline, CDR1 is SEHNR and CDR2 FQNEAQ (reference sequence). Trimming stripped 5 bases from V and 4 bases from J, with 11 bases between. The CDR3: CASSIGVDNEKLFF. CDR3 nucleotide sequence: TGTGCCAGCAGCATCGGGGTTGATAATGAAAAACTGTTTTTT.

This clonotype occurred a few times. The CDR3, as DNA: TGTGCCAGCAGCGTAAGTCCCGGGACAGGGCTCTACGAGCAGTACTTC. It codes for CASSVSPGTGLYEQYF. The J gene is TRBJ2-7, the V gene TRBV9, with 9 bases matching TRBD1. The CDR3 is 16 amino acids. Germline-derived CDR1 and CDR2 are SGDLS and YYNGEE. With V trimmed by 1 base and J by 3 bases, 8 bases remained unmatched.